These T cell receptor beta chains were read from a single sample in a study of blood T cells in healthy people across ages. TCRdb reprocessed the 5' RACE reads with MiXCR, giving one entry per CDR3 protein. The sample includes roughly 730,000 distinct CDR3 sequences, more than 55% of them seen just once. Sequences were obtained from blood. Receptors were obtained from a man aged 40-55 years in good health. Both conserved end residues are trimmed from each CDR3.

v_gene	j_gene	CDR3aa
TRBV20-1	TRBJ1-5	SAAVGGMKPQH
TRBV29-1	TRBJ2-1	SVVGRSVDEQF
TRBV6-5	TRBJ1-5	ASSFETGTGGRGQPQH
TRBV20-1	TRBJ2-1	SAVGQTNEQF
TRBV6-6	TRBJ2-3	ASSYLGPDTQY
TRBV7-2	.	ASSSLPRASEQY
TRBV15	TRBJ2-2	ATSATVNTGNLF
TRBV28	TRBJ1-2	ASRPGGNYGYT
TRBV20-1	TRBJ1-4	SARWQGGKLF
TRBV4-2	TRBJ2-5	ASSQVLRAETQY
TRBV29-1	TRBJ2-3	SVLRGDTQY
TRBV7-2	TRBJ2-3	ASSLGTDTQY
TRBV7-7	TRBJ2-5	ASSLGRVESETQY
TRBV20-1	TRBJ2-1	SASGTGLNEQF
TRBV27	TRBJ1-5	ASSLGTGVLNQPQH
TRBV27	TRBJ1-2	ASSFSANIMIYGYT
TRBV29-1	TRBJ2-6	SVQESLTISGANVLT
TRBV9	TRBJ1-5	ASSLDIFQPQH
TRBV3-1	TRBJ2-4	ASSHLQAEEQY
TRBV5-1	TRBJ2-7	ASSIGQTYGEQY
TRBV12-3/TRBV12-4	TRBJ2-1	ASSYLSGTSNEQF
TRBV7-6	TRBJ2-5	ASRPRGTAQETQY
TRBV20-1	TRBJ2-3	GAHQGTSTDTQY
TRBV7-2	TRBJ1-2	ASSQESQGDDGYT
TRBV6-1	TRBJ2-5	ASSPRNFGTRQETQY
TRBV28	TRBJ2-7	ASSPRVAGGPQLYEQY
TRBV27	TRBJ1-4	ASRSPTATTNEKLF
TRBV29-1	TRBJ2-7	SVYRETGSSYEQY